The 24 T cell receptor beta chains below were found in one sample sequenced in a study of T-cell memory formation after mild COVID-19. MiXCR, applied by TCRdb to the 5' RACE reads, yields one record per CDR3 protein. The sample lists approximately 150,000 distinct CDR3 sequences, about 14% occurring once. The source material was PBMCs or a T cell subset sorted from them (not recorded which). Receptors originate from an adult woman who had mild COVID-19 (a few samples of this study predate the infection). Cell type and time point are not known.

The rearrangement uses TRBV12-5 and TRBJ2-5; 14 nucleotides match TRBD2. The CDR3 consists of 17 residues. The ends lost 5 bases at V and 5 bases at J; junction bases unmatched: 10. Germline lookup yields CDR1 LGHNT and CDR2 FRNRAP. The CDR3 here is CASGPGTSGSILETQYF. CDR3 bases: TGTGCTAGTGGTCCTGGGACTAGCGGGAGTATTTTGGAGACCCAGTACTTC.

This clonotype was seen a single time. The rearrangement uses TRBV27 and TRBJ2-7; the D call may be TRBD1 or TRBD2 (6 bases each). The CDR3 is made up of 15 amino acids. V was trimmed by 3 bases and J by 5 bases, leaving 17 bases between them. From germline, CDR1 is MNHEY and CDR2 SMNVEV (reference sequence). CDR3: CASSFRGVPYDEQYF. Written as DNA, the CDR3 is TGTGCCAGCAGTTTTAGGGGGGTGCCCTACGACGAGCAGTACTTC.

In its sample, this clonotype was seen a few times. J is TRBJ1-4 and V is TRBV30, with D maybe TRBD1 (6 bases). This CDR3 spans 14 amino acids. Trimming left V 3 bases short and J 4 bases short, with 12 bases between. Germline loops: CDR1 GTSNPN, CDR2 SVGIG (reference sequence). The CDR3 sequence is CAWSAGTSNEKLFF. CDR3 nucleotide sequence: TGTGCCTGGAGCGCCGGGACAAGTAATGAAAAACTGTTTTTT.

This clonotype was counted many times. The chain has TRBV12-3 or TRBV12-4 and TRBJ2-2, with 7 bases fitting TRBD1. V was pared by 8 bases and J by 6 bases, with 6 bases of the junction left unmatched. The length of the CDR3 is 13 residues. This CDR3 is CASRTGDAGELFF. DNA for the CDR3: TGTGCCAGCCGTACAGGGGACGCCGGGGAGCTGTTTTTT.

Only a few counts were recorded for this clonotype. The rearrangement joins TRBV5-1 to TRBJ1-4; D is ambiguous. The V end lost 0 bases, the J end lost 5 bases, and 8 bases lay between the germline ends. The CDR3 covers 14 residues. Looked up from germline, CDR1 is SGHRS and CDR2 is YFSETQ. CDR3 bases: TGCGCCAGCAGCTTGGAGGGCGGAAATGAAAAACTGTTTTTT. Amino acid sequence: CASSLEGGNEKLFF.

This clonotype was observed many times. This sequence joins TRBV7-9 and TRBJ2-3, with D possibly matching TRBD2 (7 bases). The CDR3 covers 14 residues. Trimming left V 8 bases short and J 2 bases short, with 14 bases between. The V gene's germline CDR1 is SEHNR and CDR2 FQNEAQ (reference sequence). The CDR3 coding sequence is TGTGCCAGCCGTCAAGCGGGACACACAGATACGCAGTATTTT. Its protein is CASRQAGHTDTQYF.

The V call is TRBV7-9, the J call TRBJ2-7, with TRBD1 matching 8 bases. The J segment lost 7 bases and the V segment lost 5 bases, leaving 4 bases of the junction unmatched. The CDR3 is made up of 12 amino acids. CDR1 is SEHNR and CDR2 is FQNEAQ in the germline V gene (reference sequence). DNA for the CDR3: TGTGCCAGCAGCCCGTGGACAGGGGAGCAGTACTTC. Residues: CASSPWTGEQYF.

This clonotype has just a few counts. CDR3 nucleotide sequence: TGTGCCAGCAGTTTTAGGGGGGCCGGGGAGCTGTTTTTT. This encodes CASSFRGAGELFF. The chain carries TRBV12-3 or TRBV12-4 and TRBJ2-2; D is perhaps TRBD1 or TRBD2 (6 bases each). The V gene lost 3 bases and the J gene lost 6 bases, with 8 bases spanning the gap. This CDR3 contains 13 residues.

The J gene is TRBJ2-1, the V gene TRBV6-2 or TRBV6-3; weak D call: TRBD1 (6 bases). Trimming left V 2 bases short and J 3 bases short, with 14 bases between. Per germline, CDR1 MNHEY and CDR2 SVGEGT. This CDR3 spans 16 amino acids. The CDR3 sequence is CASSYPTGSDYNEQFF. The CDR3 DNA reads TGTGCCAGCAGTTACCCGACAGGTTCCGACTACAATGAGCAGTTCTTC.

The rearrangement uses TRBV12-3 or TRBV12-4 and TRBJ1-2, with D unresolved. The V end lost 8 bases, the J end lost 6 bases, and 16 bases lay between the germline ends. The CDR3 has 13 amino acids. CDR3 protein: CASYPSGADGYTF. CDR3 bases: TGTGCCAGCTATCCCTCGGGCGCAGATGGCTACACCTTC.

V and J are TRBV20-1 and TRBJ1-1; D remains ambiguous. V dropped 1 base and J dropped 11 bases, with 11 bases sitting between them. CDR1 and CDR2 from the germline V gene are DFQATT and SNEGSKA (reference sequence). CDR3 length: 11 amino acids. CDR3: CSARGLGRAFF. CDR3 sequence (DNA): TGCAGTGCTAGAGGTCTAGGGAGGGCTTTCTTT.

This clonotype was observed a few times. The CDR3 coding sequence is TGTGCCAGCAGCCTCTTTGACAGGAGAGTTAATGAAAAACTGTTTTTT. This gives the protein CASSLFDRRVNEKLFF. V is TRBV12-3 or TRBV12-4 and J is TRBJ1-4; a possible D gene is TRBD1 (6 bases). Trimming removed 6 bases from V and 4 bases from J, with 18 bases in between. This CDR3 is 16 amino acids long.

This clonotype appeared a few times. The V and J genes are TRBV18 and TRBJ2-3; weak D call: TRBD2 (6 bases). The V and J ends lost 3 bases and 1 base respectively, with 17 bases between them. Germline V lookup: CDR1 KGHSH, CDR2 LQKENI. CDR3 length: 17 amino acids. The CDR3 sequence is CASSPMGPGVGTDTQYF. Here the CDR3 DNA reads TGTGCCAGCTCACCGATGGGCCCGGGAGTCGGCACAGATACGCAGTATTTT.

This rearrangement joins TRBV3-1 to TRBJ2-2; TRBD1 matches at 7 bases. CDR1 LGHDT and CDR2 YNNKEL come from the germline V gene (reference sequence). There are 17 residues in the CDR3. V lost 0 bases and J lost 4; bases outside the gene matches: 8. For the CDR3, the DNA is TGTGCCAGCAGCCAAGATATTTGGGCAGGGGGCACCGGGGAGCTGTTTTTT. This encodes CASSQDIWAGGTGELFF.

In this sample, this clonotype turned up a few times. The chain carries TRBV6-5 and TRBJ2-3, with unresolved D. Germline V gives CDR1 MNHEY, CDR2 SVGAGI. The CDR3 has 14 residues. V was trimmed by 2 bases and J by 0 bases, leaving 6 bases between them. The CDR3 region is CASSYKGSTDTQYF. The CDR3 nucleotides are TGTGCCAGCAGTTACAAAGGGAGCACAGATACGCAGTATTTT.

This sequence joins TRBV7-9 and TRBJ1-1; D unresolved. The CDR3 sequence is 14 residues long. Germline CDR1 is SEHNR and CDR2 is FQNEAQ (reference sequence). V lost 6 bases, J lost 1 base, and 12 bases lay in between. CDR3 loop: CASRPLAGNTEAFF. The CDR3, as DNA: TGTGCCAGCAGACCCCTCGCTGGGAACACTGAAGCTTTCTTT.

The rearrangement joins TRBV5-1 to TRBJ1-5, with a possible D match to TRBD1 (6 bases). Germline CDR1 SGHRS, CDR2 YFSETQ. This CDR3 is 14 amino acids long. V lost 4 bases and J 7 bases, leaving 15 bases between the germline ends. The CDR3 nucleotides read TGCGCCAGCAGCCTCGGGACAACGGACCAGCCCCAGCATTTT. It yields the protein CASSLGTTDQPQHF.

In its sample, this clonotype was seen many times. The V and J genes are TRBV12-3 or TRBV12-4 and TRBJ2-1; the match to TRBD1 covers 11 bases. The CDR3 consists of 16 residues. The junction had 3 bases not matched to a gene; V was cut back by 3 bases and J by 2 bases. The CDR3 bases are TGTGCCAGCAGTTTTTGGGACAGGGGGGCCTACAATGAGCAGTTCTTC. This encodes CASSFWDRGAYNEQFF.

CDR3 DNA: TGTGCCACCAGTGACTACAGGGCCGGTTACACAGATACGCAGTATTTT. This codes for CATSDYRAGYTDTQYF. The gene calls are TRBV24-1 and TRBJ2-3, with D tentatively TRBD1 (6 bases). V gave up 4 bases and J gave up 2 bases, with 15 bases separating them. In germline, CDR1 is KGHDR, CDR2 SFDVKD. The CDR3 loop spans 16 amino acids.

The chain is built from TRBV7-9 and TRBJ2-1, with 13 bases aligning to TRBD2. V lost 6 bases and J lost 4; bases outside the gene matches: 6. CDR3 length equals 16 residues. Germline V lookup: CDR1 SEHNR, CDR2 FQNEAQ (reference sequence). CDR3 DNA sequence: TGTGCCAGCAGGCCCCAACTAGCGGGGGGGTACAATGAGCAGTTCTTC. Protein: CASRPQLAGGYNEQFF. The variable domain in full, with the rest retrieved from reference TRBV7-9 and TRBJ2-1, is DTGVSQNPRHKITKRGQNVTFRCDPISEHNRLYWYRQTLGQGPEFLTYFQNEAQLEKSRLLSDRFSAERPKGSFSTLEIQRTEQGDSAMYLCASRPQLAGGYNEQFFGPGTRLTVL.

This clonotype was detected a few times. This chain links TRBV12-3 or TRBV12-4 with TRBJ2-1; a possible D gene is TRBD2 (5 bases). The CDR3 length is 14 residues. Trimming removed 7 bases from V and 6 bases from J, with 16 bases in between. The CDR3 region has the DNA TGTGCCAGCAAAACTACTAGTTCGATCAATGAGCAGTTCTTC. Protein product: CASKTTSSINEQFF.

The chain employs TRBV5-6 and TRBJ1-2; D not certain. This CDR3 contains 14 residues. The V end lost 0 bases, the J end lost 8 bases, and 14 bases lay between the germline ends. The germline gives CDR1 SGHDT, CDR2 YYEEEE. CDR3 coding DNA: TGTGCCAGCAGCTTGGGTCTGGGGATGGGCGGCTACACCTTC. This gives the protein CASSLGLGMGGYTF. Full variable domain (remainder filled in from reference TRBV5-6 and TRBJ1-2): DAGVTQSPTHLIKTRGQQVTLRCSPKSGHDTVSWYQQALGQGPQFIFQYYEEEERQRGNFPDRFSGHQFPNYSSELNVNALLLGDSALYLCASSLGLGMGGYTFGSGTRLTVV.

This clonotype was recorded many times. V usage is TRBV7-8 and J usage is TRBJ1-1; TRBD1 matches at 9 bases. Per the germline V gene, CDR1 is SGHVS and CDR2 is FQNEAQ. The CDR3 is 17 residues long. The V and J ends lost 5 bases and 4 bases, in that order; junction bases with no gene match: 14. The CDR3 loop reads CASSPPNRDRETTEAFF. Here the CDR3 DNA reads TGTGCCAGCAGCCCTCCTAACCGGGACAGGGAGACCACTGAAGCTTTCTTT.

The chain is built from TRBV29-1 and TRBJ1-5, with D possibly TRBD1 on 6 matching bases. The CDR3 is made up of 15 amino acids. Trimming cost V 5 bases and J 5 bases, with 19 bases left between them. CDR1 and CDR2 from the germline V gene are SQVTM and ANQGSEA. As DNA, the CDR3 is TGCAGCGTTTCCCAGGGGACCCCGGGCGATCAGCCCCAGCATTTT. Translated, it gives CSVSQGTPGDQPQHF. The full variable domain, its missing parts supplied by reference TRBV29-1 and TRBJ1-5, is SAVISQKPSRDICQRGTSLTIQCQVDSQVTMMFWYRQQPGQSLTLIATANQGSEATYESGFVIDKFPISRPNLTFSTLTVSNMSPEDSSIYLCSVSQGTPGDQPQHFGDGTRLSIL.